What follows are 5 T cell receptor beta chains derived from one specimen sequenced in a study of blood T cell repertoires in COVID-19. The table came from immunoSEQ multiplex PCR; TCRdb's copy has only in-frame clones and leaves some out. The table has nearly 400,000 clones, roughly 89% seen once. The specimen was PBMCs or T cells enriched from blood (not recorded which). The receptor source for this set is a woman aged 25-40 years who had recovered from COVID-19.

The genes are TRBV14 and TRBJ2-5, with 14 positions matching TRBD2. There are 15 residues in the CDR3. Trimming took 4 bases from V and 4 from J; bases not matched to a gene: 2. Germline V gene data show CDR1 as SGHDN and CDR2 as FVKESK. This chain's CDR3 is CASSLGLAGAETQYF. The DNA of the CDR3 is TGTGCCAGCAGCCTGGGACTAGCGGGGGCAGAGACCCAGTACTTC.

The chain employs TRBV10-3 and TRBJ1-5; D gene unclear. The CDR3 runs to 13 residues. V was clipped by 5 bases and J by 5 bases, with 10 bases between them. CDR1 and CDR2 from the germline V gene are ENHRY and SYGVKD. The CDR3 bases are TGTGCCATCAGTACGGCGCGGGATCAGCCCCAGCATTTT. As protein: CAISTARDQPQHF.

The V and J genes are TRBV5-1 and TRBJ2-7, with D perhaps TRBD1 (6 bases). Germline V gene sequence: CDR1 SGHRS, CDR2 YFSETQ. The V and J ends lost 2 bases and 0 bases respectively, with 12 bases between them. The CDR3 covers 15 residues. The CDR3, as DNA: TGCGCCAGCAGCTTCCGGGACACCATCTCCTACGAGCAGTACTTC. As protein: CASSFRDTISYEQYF. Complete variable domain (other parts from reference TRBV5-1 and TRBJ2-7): KAGVTQTPRYLIKTRGQQVTLSCSPISGHRSVSWYQQTPGQGLQFLFEYFSETQRNKGNFPGRFSGRQFSNSRSEMNVSTLELGDSALYLCASSFRDTISYEQYFGPGTRLTVT.

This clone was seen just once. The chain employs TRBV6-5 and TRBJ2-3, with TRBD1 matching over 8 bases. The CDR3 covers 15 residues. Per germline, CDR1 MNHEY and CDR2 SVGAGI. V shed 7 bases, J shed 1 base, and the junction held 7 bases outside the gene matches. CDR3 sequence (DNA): TGTGCCAGCAACGTAGCAGGGGGCGGCACAGATACGCAGTATTTT. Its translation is CASNVAGGGTDTQYF.

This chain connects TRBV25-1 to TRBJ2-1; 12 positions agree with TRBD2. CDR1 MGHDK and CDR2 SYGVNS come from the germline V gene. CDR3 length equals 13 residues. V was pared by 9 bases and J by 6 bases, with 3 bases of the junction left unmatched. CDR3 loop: CASLAGGPNEQFF. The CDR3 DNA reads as TGTGCCAGTCTAGCGGGAGGGCCCAATGAGCAGTTCTTC. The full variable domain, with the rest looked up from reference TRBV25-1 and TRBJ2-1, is EADIYQTPRYLVIGTGKKITLECSQTMGHDKMYWYQQDPGMELHLIHYSYGVNSTEKGDLSSESTVSRIRTEHFPLTLESARPSHTSQYLCASLAGGPNEQFFGPGTRLTVL.